A few counts support the clone carrying this T cell receptor (beta chain). Per germline, CDR1 DFQATT and CDR2 SNEGSKA (reference sequence). V lost 5 bases and J 6 bases, leaving 22 bases between the germline ends. This CDR3 is built from 15 residues. TCRdb reprocessed the RT-PCR reads via MiXCR and lists one record per CDR3 protein. This table holds 500,000 to 600,000 distinct CDR3 sequences, 10% to 12% found once. The sample belongs to a study of response to subunit inactivated influenza vaccine. The data were also submitted as part of a second study, on T cells expressing NK-cell markers. That publication notes: The authors made TCR beta cDNA libraries by 5'RACE template switching. This switching added a universal primer site and UMIs. Of eight sequenced donors, seven were HCMV-seropositive and one HCMV-seronegative. Several of the experiments relied on an anti-gamma-delta TCR antibody so that only alpha-beta TCR T cells were sorted. Among CD8+ T cells from roughly six donors, dominant NKG2C+ clonotypes accounted for roughly 1.0-7.0%. Among a few donors, these clonotypes also ranked first in the CD3+CD56-NKG2C+ fraction.

This sequence originates from a man aged 50 or older who received an inactivated influenza vaccine. Material: PBMCs from blood, obtained on the day of vaccination. The gene calls are TRBV20-1 and TRBJ1-1, with D maybe TRBD1 (6 bases). Written as DNA, the CDR3 is TGCAGTGCTCGAACGACCTCCTACAGGGACGCTGAAGCTTTCTTT. Residues: CSARTTSYRDAEAFF.